This T cell receptor beta chain was observed in a study of graft-versus-host responses after intestinal transplantation. Study information: Every recipient underwent anti-thymocyte globulin induction, then tacrolimus and steroids for roughly 3 years. Findings and caveats of the study: Recipient marrow harbored GvH clones, some of which surfaced first in ileum or blood.

This CDR3 spans 15 amino acids. Germline CDR1 SGHKS, CDR2 YYEKEE (reference sequence). V was trimmed by 1 base and J by 4 bases, leaving 12 bases between them. TCRdb's table, derived via immunoSEQ multiplex PCR, lists solely in-frame clones and lacks some. The sample shows roughly 100,000 clones, 87% of them seen only once. Remarks on this clone: The antigen is unknown.

The chain recombines TRBV5-5 with TRBJ2-1; unclear D gene. The specimen was unstimulated CD4+ T cells sorted from spleen or lymph node cells, collected before intestinal transplant. The receptor's source is a human donor who received an intestinal transplant. In DNA, the CDR3 is TGTGCCAGCAGCTTGCTTCTAGTCGATTACAATGAGCAGTTCTTC. Residues: CASSLLLVDYNEQFF.